This T cell receptor (beta chain) was captured by sequencing in a study of blood T cell repertoires in COVID-19. Study at large: The United States, Italy and Spain supplied acute and convalescent COVID-19 samples. T cells, B-cell-depleted T cells, or PBMCs supplied cDNA or gDNA.

The CDR3 spans 14 residues. Trimming removed 4 bases at V and 1 base at J, with 10 bases between. Germline CDR1 and CDR2: SGHTA and FQGTGA. As processed by the authors: For nucleated cells, counts were estimated from reference gene primer amplification. Assay used: immunoSEQ multiplex PCR; TCRdb lists only in-frame clones, some missing. V, J and clone size were drawn from that table, and D and trimming were deduced from the DNA. The repertoire includes more than 80,000 clones, about 84% of them detected once, and around 15% sits in the top ten. This clone showed up just once. This clonotype originated in a woman in her fifties or sixties with acute or convalescent COVID-19. The rearrangement uses TRBV7-3 and TRBJ1-1; unclear D gene. The specimen was peripheral blood. The CDR3 coding sequence is TGTGCCAGCAGCTCAGCAGGAACGAACACTGAAGCTTTCTTT. It translates to CASSSAGTNTEAFF.